These T cell receptor beta chains were read from a single sample in a study of T cells after yellow fever vaccination. Each CDR3 protein gets one entry after TCRdb re-called the 5' RACE reads with MiXCR. The profile shows 25,000 or so distinct CDR3 sequences, 4% to 5% of them singletons. Sequenced here: PBMCs, either bulk or a sorted T-cell subset (CD4+, CD8+, memory, or dextramer-sorted; not recorded which), sampled on the day of the yellow fever booster vaccination. These receptors all come from a man aged 18 to 29 who received the YFV17D yellow fever vaccine. CDR3s include the opening cysteine and the closing phenylalanine or tryptophan. D genes are given only for firm matches. For some rows the clone size is stated as once, few or many, or as a class when expanded; others skip it.

few,12,TRBV3-1,TRBJ2-3,.,CASSPLAGSQYF,TGTGCCAGCAGCCCCTTAGCCGGGTCGCAGTATTTT
few,14,TRBV7-2,TRBJ2-5,.,CASSFRDPAETQYF,TGTGCCAGCAGCTTCCGCGACCCGGCAGAGACCCAGTACTTC
many,15,TRBV18,TRBJ1-5,TRBD1,CASSPPGTGVQPQHF,TGTGCCAGCTCACCGCCCGGGACAGGGGTTCAGCCCCAGCATTTT
.,14,TRBV18,TRBJ1-2,TRBD1,CASSPFSDRDGYTF,TGTGCCAGCTCACCGTTTTCGGACAGGGATGGCTACACCTTC
many,10,TRBV7-2,TRBJ1-1,.,CASSLDPAFF,TGTGCCAGCAGCTTAGATCCGGCTTTCTTT
many,16,TRBV4-2,TRBJ2-7,TRBD1,CASSQDRGTGGYEQYF,TGTGCCAGCAGCCAAGATAGGGGGACAGGGGGCTACGAGCAGTACTTC
many,16,TRBV5-1,TRBJ1-1,.,CASSSSFSRMNTEAFF,TGCGCCAGCAGCTCCTCGTTTAGCCGGATGAACACTGAAGCTTTCTTT
many,15,TRBV20-1,TRBJ2-5,.,CSARAVVEQLETQYF,TGCAGTGCTAGAGCTGTGGTTGAACAGTTGGAGACCCAGTACTTC
many,17,TRBV6-2/TRBV6-3,TRBJ2-7,.,CASSDPVSRPFSYEQYF,TGTGCCAGCAGCGACCCGGTTTCACGGCCGTTCTCCTACGAGCAGTACTTC
many,14,TRBV27,TRBJ2-2,.,CASSFDFNTGELFF,TGTGCCAGCAGTTTCGACTTTAACACCGGGGAGCTGTTTTTT
many,15,TRBV7-9,TRBJ1-2,TRBD1,CASSPSGTGVLGYTF,TGTGCCAGCAGCCCCTCCGGGACAGGAGTGCTCGGCTACACCTTC
many,13,TRBV5-1,TRBJ2-5,.,CASSSRDTSTQYF,TGCGCCAGCAGCTCGCGGGACACCTCGACCCAGTACTTC
many,13,TRBV28,TRBJ1-1,.,CASTEQGNTEAFF,TGTGCCAGCACCGAGCAAGGCAACACTGAAGCTTTCTTT
few,11,TRBV6-6,TRBJ2-7,TRBD1,CASSPDREQYF,TGTGCCAGCAGTCCGGACAGGGAGCAGTACTTC